What follows are 10 T cell receptor beta chains derived from one specimen sequenced in a study of T cells in tuberculosis. After thawing and overnight rest, PBMC were stained with GMM-loaded CD1B tetramer, viability dye and anti-CD3 for sorting. The CD1B tetramers carried C32 glucose monomycolate purified from Rhodococcus equi. TCRdb keeps only in-frame clones here, not all; method: immunoSEQ multiplex PCR. Of tens of thousands of clones in the sample, roughly 90% were seen once. Sequencing used CD1b-GMM tetramer-negative cells sorted from PBMCs. These receptors originate from an adult woman with latent tuberculosis.

J is TRBJ2-3 and V is TRBV5-4; TRBD2 aligns across 14 bases. The CDR3 consists of 17 residues. The V and J ends lost 4 bases and 2 bases, in that order; junction bases with no gene match: 6. Germline V gene data show CDR1 as SGHNT and CDR2 as YYREEE (reference sequence). The CDR3 here is CASSGGLAGAITDTQYF. The CDR3, as DNA: TGTGCCAGCAGCGGGGGACTAGCGGGGGCCATCACAGATACGCAGTATTTT.

The gene calls are TRBV10-3 and TRBJ2-5; 11 nucleotides align to TRBD1. The DNA end is a closer match to TRBJ2-7, so the J assignment may be wrong. Germline loops: CDR1 ENHRY, CDR2 SYGVKD. This CDR3 contains 14 residues. This CDR3 is CAISEWTGGNEQYF. The CDR3 nucleotides are TGTGCCATCAGTGAGTGGACAGGGGGCAACGAGCAGTACTTC.

This clone was found once. The chain joins TRBV20-1 to TRBJ1-2; no firm D call. V lost 3 bases and J lost 7, with 9 bases in between. This CDR3 has 11 amino acids. Germline-derived CDR1 and CDR2 are DFQATT and SNEGSKA (reference sequence). This CDR3 reads CSASVPGGYTF. The CDR3 DNA sequence: TGCAGTGCTAGCGTCCCGGGTGGCTACACCTTC.

This clone was seen a single time. V and J are TRBV6-1 and TRBJ1-4, with 7 bases aligning to TRBD1. The CDR3 extends over 15 amino acids. From germline, CDR1 is MNHNS and CDR2 SASEGT. The ends lost 2 bases at V and 8 bases at J; junction bases unmatched: 8. CDR3 residues: CASSETGVIEEKLFF. The CDR3 DNA follows: TGTGCCAGCAGTGAAACAGGGGTTATTGAGGAAAAACTGTTTTTT.

The chain employs TRBV5-1 and TRBJ2-7; possible D gene TRBD1, 5 bases. Germline values: CDR1 SGHRS, CDR2 YFSETQ. CDR3 size: 12 residues. Between the trimmed V and J ends, which lost 4 bases and 4 bases, there was a span of 9 bases. This chain's CDR3 is CASSLSGYEQYF. CDR3 nucleotide sequence: TGCGCCAGCAGCCTTTCAGGGTACGAGCAGTACTTC.

The chain joins TRBV19 to TRBJ2-1; the match to TRBD1 covers 7 bases. Germline loops: CDR1 LNHDA, CDR2 SQIVND (reference sequence). Trimming cost V 7 bases and J 7 bases; bases outside gene matches: 19. This CDR3 region has 17 residues. CDR3: CASKDSQLVRGRNEQFF. The CDR3 region has the DNA TGTGCCAGTAAGGACTCTCAACTAGTAAGGGGGCGGAATGAGCAGTTCTTC.

The CDR3 bases are TGTGCCAGCAGTGATTGGCGCGGGGGAGTGGGGGAGCAGTACTTC. Protein product: CASSDWRGGVGEQYF. The chain uses TRBV2 and TRBJ2-7; 7 bases align to TRBD2. V was clipped by 3 bases and J by 7 bases; unmatched bases: 12. Germline-derived CDR1 and CDR2 are SNHLY and FYNNEI. CDR3 size: 15 residues.

This chain joins TRBV5-5 and TRBJ2-3, with TRBD1 as a possible D gene (6 bases). Trimming shortened V by 0 bases and J by 2 bases, and 7 bases separated the two germline ends. The length of the CDR3 is 14 residues. Germline V lookup: CDR1 SGHKS, CDR2 YYEKEE (reference sequence). This CDR3 reads CASSLGQVTDTQYF. Written as DNA, the CDR3 is TGTGCCAGCAGCTTGGGACAGGTCACAGATACGCAGTATTTT.

The V call is TRBV7-2, the J call TRBJ2-3; 14 nucleotides align to TRBD2. V was clipped by 5 bases and J by 0 bases; unmatched bases: 7. CDR1 and CDR2 from the germline V gene are SGHTA and FQGNSA. CDR3 length: 18 residues. Here the CDR3 reads CASSAGTSGGSSTDTQYF. As DNA, the CDR3 is TGTGCCAGCAGCGCAGGGACTAGCGGGGGATCTAGCACAGATACGCAGTATTTT.

The chain joins TRBV6-5 to TRBJ2-5; 11 positions agree with TRBD2. Germline V lookup: CDR1 MNHEY, CDR2 SVGAGI. This CDR3 region has 15 residues. After removal of 6 bases from V and 7 bases from J, the junction contained 10 bases not matched to a gene. The CDR3 region has the DNA TGTGCCAGCAGGACACTAGCGGGGGAGGAGGGGACCCAGTACTTC. It is translated as CASRTLAGEEGTQYF.